Below, 21 T cell receptor beta chains from the same sample are listed, as sequenced in a study of beta chain features in type 1 diabetes. Findings and limits, study-wide: Shorter TCRB CDR3s, moderately but significantly so, were found in Type 1 diabetes patients in all four CD4+ subsets.

No antigens are known for them. The study reverse transcribed the entire isolated RNA, so it sequenced expressed TCRB transcripts. Clones were sequenced by immunoSEQ multiplex PCR, and TCRdb holds only the in-frame ones, with some missing. The sample carries 350,000 to 450,000 clones, roughly an eighth recorded once. What was sequenced was naive CD4+ T cells from blood. The receptors shown here come from a woman younger than 35 with type 1 diabetes.

This chain uses TRBV29-1 with TRBJ1-2, with D perhaps matching TRBD1 (5 bases). The CDR3 has 14 residues. The germline V and J ends were trimmed by 4 bases and 2 bases, with 14 bases remaining between them. CDR1 and CDR2 from the germline V gene are SQVTM and ANQGSEA. In nucleotides, the CDR3 is TGCAGCGTTGTAGGGGCAGGGTCCAACTATGGCTACACCTTC. Amino acid sequence: CSVVGAGSNYGYTF. Full variable domain (rest looked up from reference TRBV29-1 and TRBJ1-2): SAVISQKPSRDICQRGTSLTIQCQVDSQVTMMFWYRQQPGQSLTLIATANQGSEATYESGFVIDKFPISRPNLTFSTLTVSNMSPEDSSIYLCSVVGAGSNYGYTFGSGTRLTVV.

A few counts support this clone. The rearrangement joins TRBV7-9 to TRBJ2-3; TRBD2 is a possible D gene (7 bases). The CDR3 has 14 amino acids. The V end was cut by 8 bases, the J end by 2 bases, with 14 bases between. Germline CDR1 reads SEHNR; CDR2 reads FQNEAQ (reference sequence). CDR3: CASLLGGLTDTQYF. In DNA form, the CDR3 reads TGTGCCAGCTTGTTGGGGGGGCTCACAGATACGCAGTATTTT. Full variable domain (rest looked up from reference TRBV7-9 and TRBJ2-3): DTGVSQNPRHKITKRGQNVTFRCDPISEHNRLYWYRQTLGQGPEFLTYFQNEAQLEKSRLLSDRFSAERPKGSFSTLEIQRTEQGDSAMYLCASLLGGLTDTQYFGPGTRLTVL.

The chain carries TRBV18 and TRBJ2-7, with D possibly TRBD2 on 5 matching bases. Germline V lookup: CDR1 KGHSH, CDR2 LQKENI. The V and J ends lost 2 bases and 4 bases respectively, with 9 bases between them. The CDR3 is made up of 13 amino acids. The CDR3 sequence is CASSPSWRYEQYF. CDR3 nucleotides: TGTGCCAGCTCACCATCCTGGAGGTACGAGCAGTACTTC.

This clone was counted a few times. The chain combines TRBV29-1 with TRBJ1-1, with no clear D. This CDR3 has 12 amino acids. The V end was cut by 3 bases, the J end by 5 bases, with 10 bases between. Germline V gives CDR1 SQVTM, CDR2 ANQGSEA. CDR3 in amino acids: CSVDVRVTEAFF. CDR3 bases: TGCAGCGTTGATGTCCGGGTGACTGAAGCTTTCTTT.

This clone was counted between two and nine times. The V call is TRBV7-9, the J call TRBJ1-2; D is possibly TRBD1 (5 bases). V lost 3 bases, J lost 5 bases, and 16 bases lay in between. Germline CDR1 SEHNR, CDR2 FQNEAQ (reference sequence). This CDR3 spans 15 amino acids. In DNA form, the CDR3 reads TGTGCCAGCAGCTTCGGTCCCCAGGGCCTATATGGCTACACCTTC. It is translated as CASSFGPQGLYGYTF.

This clone occurred a few times. The chain employs TRBV28 and TRBJ2-7, with TRBD2 as a possible D gene (5 bases). Germline assignment: CDR1 MDHEN and CDR2 SYDVKM. The CDR3 spans 13 residues. The V end was cut by 6 bases, the J end by 4 bases, with 13 bases between. CDR3 amino acids: CASSGISPYEQYF. CDR3 sequence (DNA): TGTGCCAGCAGCGGGATCTCCCCTTACGAGCAGTACTTC.

This chain connects TRBV30 to TRBJ2-1; 11 positions agree with TRBD2. The germline V gene has CDR1 GTSNPN and CDR2 SVGIG (reference sequence). V lost 0 bases and J lost 7; bases outside the gene matches: 11. This CDR3 has 17 amino acids. The CDR3 nucleotides are TGTGCCTGGAGTGTACAACGGACTAGCGGGTCATGGAATGAGCAGTTCTTC. It is translated as CAWSVQRTSGSWNEQFF.

This clone turned up a few times. The chain is built from TRBV9 and TRBJ1-6; 8 bases line up with TRBD1. The germline V gene has CDR1 SGDLS and CDR2 YYNGEE. The CDR3 is 14 amino acids. V dropped 0 bases and J dropped 7; count of bases not matched to a gene: 0. DNA for the CDR3: TGTGCCAGCAGCGTAGGGACAGGGAATTCACCCCTCCACTTT. Its protein is CASSVGTGNSPLHF.

The V call is TRBV14, the J call TRBJ2-6; D not resolved. V lost 1 base and J 1 base, leaving 8 bases between the germline ends. Looked up from germline, CDR1 is SGHDN and CDR2 is FVKESK. The CDR3 extends over 16 amino acids. The CDR3 here is CASSQGLRSGANVLTF. In DNA, the CDR3 is TGTGCCAGCAGCCAAGGACTGCGATCTGGGGCCAACGTCCTGACTTTC.

V gene TRBV7-9 combines with J gene TRBJ2-5; 7 bases fit TRBD2. V was clipped by 1 base and J by 0 bases; unmatched bases: 2. Germline V gene data show CDR1 as SEHNR and CDR2 as FQNEAQ (reference sequence). The CDR3 consists of 15 residues. This CDR3 is CASSLGGSYQETQYF. As DNA, the CDR3 is TGTGCCAGCAGCTTAGGCGGGAGCTACCAAGAGACCCAGTACTTC.

This sequence joins TRBV5-4 and TRBJ2-7, with a weak D call TRBD1 (6 bases). V dropped 3 bases and J dropped 6 bases, with 31 bases sitting between them. The CDR3 runs 19 residues. CDR1 SGHNT and CDR2 YYREEE come from the germline V gene (reference sequence). CDR3 sequence reads: CASSSEQRDITFPSSEQYF. CDR3 bases: TGTGCCAGCAGCTCGGAACAACGGGACATCACCTTCCCATCAAGCGAGCAGTACTTC.

The V and J genes are TRBV4-1 and TRBJ2-7; 10 bases fit TRBD2. The V gene's germline CDR1 is MGHRA and CDR2 YSYEKL. Trimming removed 3 bases from V and 7 bases from J; junction bases left unmatched: 9. This CDR3 is 15 amino acids long. The CDR3 reads CASSHGLAAEREQYF. The CDR3 DNA follows: TGCGCCAGCAGCCACGGACTAGCGGCCGAGAGGGAGCAGTACTTC.

This clone appeared a single time. Additional DNA sequences in this sample encode the identical CDR3. The chain joins TRBV2 to TRBJ2-3; D perhaps matches TRBD2 (5 bases). CDR1 and CDR2 from the germline V gene are SNHLY and FYNNEI. V was clipped by 2 bases and J by 3 bases, with 6 bases between them. The CDR3 spans 13 residues. The CDR3 loop reads CASSETGTDTQYF. Written as DNA, the CDR3 is TGTGCCAGCAGTGAAACGGGAACAGATACGCAGTATTTT. Filled out from reference TRBV2 and TRBJ2-3, the complete variable domain reads EPEVTQTPSHQVTQMGQEVILRCVPISNHLYFYWYRQILGQKVEFLVSFYNNEISEKSEIFDDQFSVERPDGSNFTLKIRSTKLEDSAMYFCASSETGTDTQYFGPGTRLTVL.

This sequence joins TRBV5-4 and TRBJ2-5, with D maybe TRBD1 (5 bases). CDR1 SGHNT and CDR2 YYREEE come from the germline V gene (reference sequence). The germline V and J ends were trimmed by 0 bases and 0 bases, with 6 bases remaining between them. This CDR3 is 14 amino acids long. The CDR3: CASSLEGYQETQYF. DNA for the CDR3: TGTGCCAGCAGCTTGGAGGGGTACCAAGAGACCCAGTACTTC.

The chain links TRBV7-2 to TRBJ2-7; TRBD1 matches at 7 bases. V trimming: 4 bases; J trimming: 7 bases; junction bases outside the gene matches: 13. Germline V CDR1 and CDR2: SGHTA, FQGNSA. The CDR3 covers 15 residues. CDR3 residues: CASSSPGGRFREQYF. For the CDR3, the DNA is TGTGCCAGCAGCTCCCCAGGGGGACGCTTTCGGGAGCAGTACTTC.

This sequence joins TRBV15 and TRBJ1-2, with 9 bases matching TRBD1. Germline V lookup: CDR1 LNHNV, CDR2 YYDKDF (reference sequence). V gave up 5 bases and J gave up 6 bases; unmatched junction bases: 7. CDR3 length: 14 residues. CDR3 amino acids: CATSLRDRDDGYTF. The CDR3 region has the DNA TGTGCCACCAGCTTACGGGACAGGGACGATGGCTACACCTTC.

This clone was picked up a small number of times. V gene TRBV12-5 combines with J gene TRBJ2-5; no clear D. Germline-derived CDR1 and CDR2 are LGHNT and FRNRAP. The CDR3 is 16 amino acids. Trimming took off 1 base at V and 3 bases at J, with 15 bases between the two ends. The CDR3: CASGLDFGGVEETQYF. The CDR3 nucleotides are TGTGCTAGTGGTTTGGATTTCGGTGGAGTTGAAGAGACCCAGTACTTC. The variable domain in full, completed from reference TRBV12-5 and TRBJ2-5, reads DARVTQTPRHKVTEMGQEVTMRCQPILGHNTVFWYRQTMMQGLELLAYFRNRAPLDDSGMPKDRFSAEMPDATLATLKIQPSEPRDSAVYFCASGLDFGGVEETQYFGPGTRLLVL.

This clone occurred a few times. The CDR3 sequence is CASSQEDSFRGGYTF. The CDR3, as DNA: TGCGCCAGCAGCCAGGAGGACAGCTTCCGAGGGGGCTACACCTTC. The rearrangement links TRBV4-3 to TRBJ1-2, with a weak D call TRBD1 (6 bases). Trimming shortened V by 3 bases and J by 8 bases, and 19 bases separated the two germline ends. Looked up from germline, CDR1 is LGHNA and CDR2 is YSLEER. This CDR3 has 15 residues.

This clone was counted only a few times. The V gene is TRBV5-1, the J gene TRBJ2-7, with 10 bases identical to TRBD2. The junction had 11 bases not matched to a gene; V was cut back by 0 bases and J by 5 bases. CDR3 size: 17 residues. Germline V gene sequence: CDR1 SGHRS, CDR2 YFSETQ. This CDR3 reads CASSLATLAGEGDEQYF. Written as DNA, the CDR3 is TGCGCCAGCAGCTTGGCCACTCTAGCGGGGGAGGGCGACGAGCAGTACTTC.

This clone was picked up a small number of times. The gene calls are TRBV9 and TRBJ2-3, with D hard to call. With 0 bases removed from V and 2 bases from J, the gap between germline ends came to 10 bases. CDR1 and CDR2 from the germline V gene are SGDLS and YYNGEE. This CDR3 has 15 residues. The CDR3 is CASSVGSLVTDTQYF. In DNA form, the CDR3 reads TGTGCCAGCAGCGTAGGTTCCCTTGTCACAGATACGCAGTATTTT.

In its sample, this clone was seen a few times. The chain is built from TRBV4-3 and TRBJ2-7; 9 bases are shared with TRBD2. The CDR3 runs 15 residues. Germline V gives CDR1 LGHNA, CDR2 YSLEER. V lost 1 base, J lost 1 base, and 2 bases stayed unmatched. The CDR3 spells CASSQVSGRSYEQYF. The CDR3 nucleotides read TGCGCCAGCAGCCAAGTTAGCGGGAGATCCTACGAGCAGTACTTC.